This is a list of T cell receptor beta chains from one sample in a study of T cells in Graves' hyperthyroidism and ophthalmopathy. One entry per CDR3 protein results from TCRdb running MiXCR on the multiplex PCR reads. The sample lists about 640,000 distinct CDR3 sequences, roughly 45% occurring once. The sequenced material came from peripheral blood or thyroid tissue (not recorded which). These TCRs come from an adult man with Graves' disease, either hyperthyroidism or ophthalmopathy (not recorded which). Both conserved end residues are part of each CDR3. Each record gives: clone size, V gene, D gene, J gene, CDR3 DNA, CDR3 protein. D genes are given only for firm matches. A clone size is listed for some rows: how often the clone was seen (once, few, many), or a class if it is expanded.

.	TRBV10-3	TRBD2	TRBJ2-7	TGTGCCATCAGTGAGGAGACTAGCGGGGTCTTAGAGCAGTACTTC	CAISEETSGVLEQYF
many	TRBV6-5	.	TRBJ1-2	TGTGCCAGCAGTTTAGATGGGACCGACTATGGCTACACCTTC	CASSLDGTDYGYTF
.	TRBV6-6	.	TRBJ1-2	TGTGCCAGCAGTTATTCCCAGGGGCGGCGTGATGGCTACACCTTC	CASSYSQGRRDGYTF
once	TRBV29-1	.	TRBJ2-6	TGCAGCGTTGAAGTGGCCAACGTCCTGACTTTC	CSVEVANVLTF
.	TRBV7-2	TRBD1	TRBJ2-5	TGTGCCAGCAGCTATGGGACAGGGGGCGCGGGAAAGACCCAGTACTTC	CASSYGTGGAGKTQYF
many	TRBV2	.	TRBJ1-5	TGTGCCAGCAGTGAAGATCGGCAGGTCAATCAGCCCCAGCATTTT	CASSEDRQVNQPQHF
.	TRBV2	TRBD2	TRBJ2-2	TGTGCCAGCAGCTTATGGGGACTAGCGGGAGTGATCACCGGGGAGCTGTTTTTT	CASSLWGLAGVITGELFF
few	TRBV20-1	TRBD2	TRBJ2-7	TGCAGTGCTAGACTAGCGGGAGGATCCTCCTACGAGCAGTACTTC	CSARLAGGSSYEQYF
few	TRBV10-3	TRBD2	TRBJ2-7	TGTGCCAGCAGTTACGCCCCGGGACTAGCTCTGAGGGAGCAGTACTTC	CASSYAPGLALREQYF
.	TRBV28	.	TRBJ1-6	TGTGCCAGCATTGGGGGGCGGTCACCCCTCCACTTT	CASIGGRSPLHF
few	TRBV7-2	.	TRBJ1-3	TGTGCCAGCAGCCGACAGCACCGTTCTGGAAACACCATATATTTT	CASSRQHRSGNTIYF
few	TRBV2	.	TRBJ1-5	TGTGCCAGCAGTCCACTGGGAGGACATAGCAATCAGCCCCAGCATTTT	CASSPLGGHSNQPQHF
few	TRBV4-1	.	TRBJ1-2	TGCGCCAGCAGCCAAGAAGGGGGAAGAGGCTACACCTTC	CASSQEGGRGYTF
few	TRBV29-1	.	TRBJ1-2	TGCAGCGTTCGCGGGGGAAATAACTATGGCTACACCTTC	CSVRGGNNYGYTF
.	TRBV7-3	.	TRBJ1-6	TGTGCTAGCTATTCCCCAGGGGCAAATTCACCCCTCCACTTT	CASYSPGANSPLHF
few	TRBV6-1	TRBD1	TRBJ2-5	TGTGCCAGCAGAGAGAGGGGGCGCCGGGAGACCCAGTACTTC	CASRERGRRETQYF
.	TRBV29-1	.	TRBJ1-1	TGCAGCTTAGCGGTGACCACTGAAGCTTTCTTT	CSLAVTTEAFF
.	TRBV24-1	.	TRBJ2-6	TGTGCCACCAGTGACCCCTCGACAGGTGGTGGGGTCAACGTCCTGACTTTC	CATSDPSTGGGVNVLTF
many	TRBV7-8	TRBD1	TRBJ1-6	TGTGCCAGCAGCTCAGCAACAGGGGGCTCAAGACCCCTCCACTTT	CASSSATGGSRPLHF
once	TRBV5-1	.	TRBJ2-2	TGCACCAGCAGTAAGGACCCTTCGAACACCGGGGAGCTGTTTTTT	CTSSKDPSNTGELFF
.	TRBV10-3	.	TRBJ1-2	TGTGCCATCAGTGAGAAAACAGGGTACTATGGCTACACCTTC	CAISEKTGYYGYTF
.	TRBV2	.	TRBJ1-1	TGTGCCAGCAGTGAAGTGACGGGGCGAACTAAAGCTTTCTTT	CASSEVTGRTKAFF
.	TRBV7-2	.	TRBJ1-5	TGTGCCAGCAGCACCAGGGTTAGCAATCAGCCCCAGCATTTT	CASSTRVSNQPQHF
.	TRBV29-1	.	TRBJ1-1	TGCAGCGTTGGGGCAGGGATCGGTACTGAAGCTTTCTTT	CSVGAGIGTEAFF
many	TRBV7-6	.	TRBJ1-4	TGTGCCAGCAGCCTGGACAGCAATGAAAAACTGTTTTTT	CASSLDSNEKLFF
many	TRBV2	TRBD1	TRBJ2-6	TGTGCCAAGACCGGGACAGGGACCCATGGGGCCAACGTCCTGACTTTC	CAKTGTGTHGANVLTF
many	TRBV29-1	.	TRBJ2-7	TGCAGCGCTGCGACGGGTACCTACGAGCAGTACTTC	CSAATGTYEQYF
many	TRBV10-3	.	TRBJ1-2	TGTGCCATCAGTGAGTCCGCTTACTATGGCTACACCTTC	CAISESAYYGYTF
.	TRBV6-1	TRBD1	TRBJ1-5	TGTGCCAGCAGGGGACAGCTGCATCAGCCCCAGCATTTT	CASRGQLHQPQHF
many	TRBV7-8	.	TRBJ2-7	TGTGCCAGCAGCTTAGTCACAGTTCCAAGCTCCTACGAGCAGTACTTC	CASSLVTVPSSYEQYF
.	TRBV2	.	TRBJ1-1	TGTGCCAGCAGTGCCGGACGGAGGAGCACTGAAGCTTTCTTT	CASSAGRRSTEAFF
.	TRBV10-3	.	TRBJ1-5	TGTGCCAGCAGTAGCAGCGGCCGCCAGCATTTT	CASSSSGRQHF
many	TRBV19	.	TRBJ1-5	TGTGCCAGTAGTATCCAGGGGCTGGGCCAGCCCCAGCATTTT	CASSIQGLGQPQHF
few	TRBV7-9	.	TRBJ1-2	TGTGCCAGCACCAACTTCCTACCGGGACATGAAGACTATGGCTACACCTTC	CASTNFLPGHEDYGYTF
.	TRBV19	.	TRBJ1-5	TGTGCCACTCGGACAGTCCAGTTTGGCAATCAGCCCCAGCATTTT	CATRTVQFGNQPQHF
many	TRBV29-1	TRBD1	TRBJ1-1	TGCAGCGTTTTACAGGGGGCCACGGAAGCTTTCTTT	CSVLQGATEAFF
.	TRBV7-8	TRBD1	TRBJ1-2	TGTGCCAGCAGCTCGATTATACCGACAGGGGGCGCAAACGGCTACACCTTC	CASSSIIPTGGANGYTF
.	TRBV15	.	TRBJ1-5	TGTGCCACCAGCCAAGACCAGGGATTCTCGCATCAGCCCCAGCATTTT	CATSQDQGFSHQPQHF
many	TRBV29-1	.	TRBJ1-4	TGCAGCGTTACCCTGGGGCGGAGTAATGAAAAACTGTTTTTT	CSVTLGRSNEKLFF
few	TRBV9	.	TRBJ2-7	TGTGCCAGCAGCGTGGGTCCGGGTAGCTCCTACGAGCAGTACTTC	CASSVGPGSSYEQYF
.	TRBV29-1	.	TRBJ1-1	TGCAGCGCTGCTGGGACTGAAGCTTTCTTT	CSAAGTEAFF
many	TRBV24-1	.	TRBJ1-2	TGTGCCACCAGTGAAACAAGGGGAAGCTATGGCTACACCTTC	CATSETRGSYGYTF
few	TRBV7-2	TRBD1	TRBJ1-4	TGTGCCAGCAGCCTCGGTAGGGGACAGCATAATGAAAAACTGTTTTTT	CASSLGRGQHNEKLFF
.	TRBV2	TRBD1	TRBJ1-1	TGTGCCAGCAGTGAGACAGGGGAGAACACTGAAGCTTTCTTT	CASSETGENTEAFF
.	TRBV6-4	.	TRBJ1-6	TGTGCCAGCAGTGAAGAGCCGAGCTATAATTCACCCCTCCACTTT	CASSEEPSYNSPLHF
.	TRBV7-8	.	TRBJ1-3	TGTGCCAGCAGCTTACCCCCGGCGCCGGGAAACACCATATATTTT	CASSLPPAPGNTIYF
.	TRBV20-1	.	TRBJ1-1	TGCAGTGCTAGGGGGCCCGGTGAAGCTTTCTTT	CSARGPGEAFF